These T cell receptor beta chains were read from a single sample in a study of blood T cell repertoires in COVID-19. Assay used: immunoSEQ multiplex PCR; TCRdb lists only in-frame clones, some missing. This table has tens of thousands of clones, about four fifths appearing once. The sequenced material came from peripheral blood. The receptors here all came from a woman older than 75 with active or convalescent COVID-19. CDR3s include the opening cysteine and the closing phenylalanine or tryptophan. A D gene is named only where the DNA matches it firmly. Clone size is given for some rows only: seen once, a few or many times, or a class if the clone is expanded.

clone size,D gene,J gene,V gene,CDR3 DNA,CDR3 protein
-,-,TRBJ2-5,TRBV18,TGTGCCAGCTCACGCTCGACAGGTTCACAAGAGACCCAGTACTTC,CASSRSTGSQETQYF
-,-,TRBJ2-1,TRBV10-3,TGTGCCATCAGTGCGGCAGGGGAAATCAATGAGCAGTTCTTC,CAISAAGEINEQFF
-,TRBD1,TRBJ2-7,TRBV4-3,TGCGCCAGCAGCCCAAGGACCGGGACAGAACCCTACGAGCAGTACTTC,CASSPRTGTEPYEQYF
few,TRBD1,TRBJ1-2,TRBV3-1/TRBV3-2,TGTGCCAGCAGCCAAGCCCCCGACAGGGCCAGAAGTGGCTACACCTTC,CASSQAPDRARSGYTF
-,TRBD1,TRBJ2-7,TRBV5-1,TGCGCCAGCAGCTTGTCAGGGGGTTCCTACGAGCAGTACTTC,CASSLSGGSYEQYF
-,-,TRBJ1-4,TRBV12-3/TRBV12-4,TGTGCCAGCAGTTGGCGGGAAAAACTGTTTTTT,CASSWREKLFF
once,TRBD1,TRBJ2-3,TRBV2,TGTGCCAGCAGTGAATGGGGGACAGGGGAGAGCGATACGCAGTATTTT,CASSEWGTGESDTQYF
-,-,TRBJ1-2,TRBV7-9,TGTGCCAGCAGCTCGCGTCATCCCCCTAACTATGGCTACACCTTC,CASSSRHPPNYGYTF
-,-,TRBJ2-3,TRBV25-1,TGTGCCAGCAGTGAATATAAGGGGATGACAGATACGCAGTATTTT,CASSEYKGMTDTQYF
-,-,TRBJ1-4,TRBV19,TGTGCCAGTAGTATAGATCTGGCAGGCTACGGAGAAAAACTGTTTTTT,CASSIDLAGYGEKLFF